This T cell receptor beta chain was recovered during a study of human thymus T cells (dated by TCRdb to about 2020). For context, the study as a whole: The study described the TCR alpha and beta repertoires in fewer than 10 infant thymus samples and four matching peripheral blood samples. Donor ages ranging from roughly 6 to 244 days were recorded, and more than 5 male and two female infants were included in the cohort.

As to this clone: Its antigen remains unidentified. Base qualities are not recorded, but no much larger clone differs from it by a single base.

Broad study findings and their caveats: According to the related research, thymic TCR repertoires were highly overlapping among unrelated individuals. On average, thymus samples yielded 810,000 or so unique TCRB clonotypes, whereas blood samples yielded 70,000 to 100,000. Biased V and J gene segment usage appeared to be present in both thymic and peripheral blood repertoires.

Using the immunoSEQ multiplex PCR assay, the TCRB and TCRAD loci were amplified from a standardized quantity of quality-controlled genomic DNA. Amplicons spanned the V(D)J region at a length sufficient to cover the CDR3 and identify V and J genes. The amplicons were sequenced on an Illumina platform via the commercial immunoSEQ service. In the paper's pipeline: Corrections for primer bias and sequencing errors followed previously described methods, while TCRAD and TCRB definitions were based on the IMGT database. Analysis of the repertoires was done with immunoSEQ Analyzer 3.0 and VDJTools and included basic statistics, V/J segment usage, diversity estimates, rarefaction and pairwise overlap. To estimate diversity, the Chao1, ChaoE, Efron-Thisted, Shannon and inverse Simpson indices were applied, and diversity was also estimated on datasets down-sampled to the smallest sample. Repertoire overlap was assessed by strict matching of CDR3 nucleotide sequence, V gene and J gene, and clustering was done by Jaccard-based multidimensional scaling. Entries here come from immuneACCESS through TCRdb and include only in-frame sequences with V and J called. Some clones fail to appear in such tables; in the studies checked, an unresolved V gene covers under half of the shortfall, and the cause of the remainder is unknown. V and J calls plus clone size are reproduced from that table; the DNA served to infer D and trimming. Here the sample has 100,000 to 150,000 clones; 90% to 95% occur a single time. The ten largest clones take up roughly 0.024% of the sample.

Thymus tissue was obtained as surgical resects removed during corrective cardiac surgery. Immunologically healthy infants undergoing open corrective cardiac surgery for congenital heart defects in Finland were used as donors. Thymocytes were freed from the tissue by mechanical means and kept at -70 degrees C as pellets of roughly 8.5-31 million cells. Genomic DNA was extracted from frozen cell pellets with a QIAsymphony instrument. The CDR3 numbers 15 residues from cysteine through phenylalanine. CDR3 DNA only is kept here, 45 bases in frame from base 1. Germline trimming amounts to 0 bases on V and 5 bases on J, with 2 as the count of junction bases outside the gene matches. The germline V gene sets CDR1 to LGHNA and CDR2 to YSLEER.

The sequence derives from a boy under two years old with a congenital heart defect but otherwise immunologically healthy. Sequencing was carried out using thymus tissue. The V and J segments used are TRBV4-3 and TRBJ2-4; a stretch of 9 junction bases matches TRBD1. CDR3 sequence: CASSQDNRGQNIQYF. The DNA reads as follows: TGCGCCAGCAGCCAAGATAACAGGGGGCAAAACATTCAGTACTTC.